This T cell receptor (beta chain) came from a study of OX40 agonist ivuxolimab in advanced cancers. Sequencing used immunoSEQ multiplex PCR; TCRdb keeps in-frame clones, though not all of them. This table has about 110,000 clones, more than 85% appearing once. Anyone with autoimmune disease history or systemic immunosuppression was excluded. Trimming took off 0 bases at V and 4 bases at J, with 13 bases between the two ends. The CDR3 is made up of 15 amino acids. The germline CDR1 and CDR2 sequences are SGHRS and YFSETQ. The sample here was CD4+ or CD8+ T cells sorted from blood, taken in a trial of the OX40 agonist ivuxolimab. The sequence was obtained from an adult with an advanced solid tumor such as melanoma, head and neck, liver or kidney cancer. The rearrangement joins TRBV5-1 to TRBJ1-2; D call uncertain. The CDR3 sequence is CASSLEGKSSYGYTF. For the CDR3, the DNA is TGCGCCAGCAGCTTGGAAGGGAAAAGCTCCTATGGCTACACCTTC.